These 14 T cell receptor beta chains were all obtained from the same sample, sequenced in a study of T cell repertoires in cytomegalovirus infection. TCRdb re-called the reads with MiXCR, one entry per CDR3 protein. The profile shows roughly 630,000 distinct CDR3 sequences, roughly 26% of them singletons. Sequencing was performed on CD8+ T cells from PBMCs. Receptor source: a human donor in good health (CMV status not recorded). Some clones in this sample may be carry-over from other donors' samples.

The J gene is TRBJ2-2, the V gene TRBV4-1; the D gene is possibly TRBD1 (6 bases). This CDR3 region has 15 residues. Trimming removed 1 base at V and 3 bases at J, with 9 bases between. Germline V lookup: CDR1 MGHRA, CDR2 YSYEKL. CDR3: CASSQAGQHTGELFF. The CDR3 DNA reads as TGCGCCAGCAGCCAAGCAGGACAGCACACCGGGGAGCTGTTTTTT.

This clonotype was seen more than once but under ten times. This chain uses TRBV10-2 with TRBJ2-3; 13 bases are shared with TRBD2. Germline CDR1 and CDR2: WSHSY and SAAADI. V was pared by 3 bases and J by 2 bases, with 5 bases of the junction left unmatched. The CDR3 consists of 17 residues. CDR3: CASSDPGLAGPTDTQYF. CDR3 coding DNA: TGCGCCAGCAGTGATCCGGGACTAGCGGGGCCCACAGATACGCAGTATTTT.

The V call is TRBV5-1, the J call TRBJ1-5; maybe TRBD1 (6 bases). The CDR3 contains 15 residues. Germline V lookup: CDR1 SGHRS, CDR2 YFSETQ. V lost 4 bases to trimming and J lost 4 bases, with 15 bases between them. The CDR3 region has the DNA TGCGCCAGCAGCATAACCGGGACACCGAATCAGCCCCAGCATTTT. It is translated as CASSITGTPNQPQHF.

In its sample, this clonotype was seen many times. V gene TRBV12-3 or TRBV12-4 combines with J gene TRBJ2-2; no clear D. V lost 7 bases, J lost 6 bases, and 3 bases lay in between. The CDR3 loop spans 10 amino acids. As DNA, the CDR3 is TGTGCCAGCATGTCCGGGGAGCTGTTTTTT. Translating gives CASMSGELFF.

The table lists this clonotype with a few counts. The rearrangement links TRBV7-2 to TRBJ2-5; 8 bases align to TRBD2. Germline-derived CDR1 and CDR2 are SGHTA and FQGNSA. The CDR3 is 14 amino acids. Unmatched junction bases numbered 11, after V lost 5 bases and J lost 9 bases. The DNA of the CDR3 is TGTGCCAGCAGCCTTCTAGCGGGTACGGCGTCCCAGTACTTC. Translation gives CASSLLAGTASQYF.

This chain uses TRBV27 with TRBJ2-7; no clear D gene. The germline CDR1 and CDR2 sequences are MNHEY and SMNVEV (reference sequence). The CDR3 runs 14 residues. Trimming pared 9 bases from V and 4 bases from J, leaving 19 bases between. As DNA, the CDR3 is TGTGCCAGTTCTCCGACCCCCTTTGGGTACGAGCAGTACGTC. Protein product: CASSPTPFGYEQYV.

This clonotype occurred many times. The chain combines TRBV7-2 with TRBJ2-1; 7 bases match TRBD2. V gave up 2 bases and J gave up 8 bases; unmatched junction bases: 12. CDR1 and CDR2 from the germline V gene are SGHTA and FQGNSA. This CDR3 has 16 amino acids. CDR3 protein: CASSLFASGLSDEQFF. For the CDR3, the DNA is TGTGCCAGCAGCTTATTTGCTAGCGGACTCTCCGATGAGCAGTTCTTC.

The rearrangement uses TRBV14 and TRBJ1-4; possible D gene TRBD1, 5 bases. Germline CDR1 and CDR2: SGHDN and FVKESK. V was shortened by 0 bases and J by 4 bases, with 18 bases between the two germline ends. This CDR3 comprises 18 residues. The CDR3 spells CASSQDNFWGSVNEKLFF. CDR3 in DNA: TGTGCCAGCAGCCAAGACAATTTCTGGGGCTCGGTTAATGAAAAACTGTTTTTT.

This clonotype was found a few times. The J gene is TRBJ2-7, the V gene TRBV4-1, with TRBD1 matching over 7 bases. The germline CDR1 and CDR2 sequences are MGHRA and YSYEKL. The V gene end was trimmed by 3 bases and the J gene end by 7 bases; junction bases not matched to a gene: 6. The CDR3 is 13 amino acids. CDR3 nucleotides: TGCGCCAGCAGCCAGACAGGGTTTACGGAGCAGTACTTC. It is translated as CASSQTGFTEQYF.

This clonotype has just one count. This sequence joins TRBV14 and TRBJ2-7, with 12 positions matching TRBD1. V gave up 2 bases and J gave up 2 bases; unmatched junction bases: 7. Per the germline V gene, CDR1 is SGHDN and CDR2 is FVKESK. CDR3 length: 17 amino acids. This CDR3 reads CASSQKVGDRGPYEQYV. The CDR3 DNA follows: TGTGCCAGCAGCCAAAAGGTCGGGGACAGGGGGCCCTACGAGCAGTACGTC.

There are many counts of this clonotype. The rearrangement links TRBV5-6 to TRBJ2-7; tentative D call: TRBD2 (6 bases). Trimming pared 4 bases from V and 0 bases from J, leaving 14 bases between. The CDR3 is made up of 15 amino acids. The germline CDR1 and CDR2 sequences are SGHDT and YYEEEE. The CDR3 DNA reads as TGTGCCAGCAGCCCCGTGGGGGGAAGCTCCTACGAGCAGTACTTC. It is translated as CASSPVGGSSYEQYF. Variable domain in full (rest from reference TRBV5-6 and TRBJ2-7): DAGVTQSPTHLIKTRGQQVTLRCSPKSGHDTVSWYQQALGQGPQFIFQYYEEEERQRGNFPDRFSGHQFPNYSSELNVNALLLGDSALYLCASSPVGGSSYEQYFGPGTRLTVT.

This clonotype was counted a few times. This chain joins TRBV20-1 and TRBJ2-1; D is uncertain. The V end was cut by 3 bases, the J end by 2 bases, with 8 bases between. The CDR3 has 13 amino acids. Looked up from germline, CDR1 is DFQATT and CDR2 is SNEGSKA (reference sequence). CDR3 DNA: TGCAGTGCTAGGGTCCGACCCTACAATGAGCAGTTCTTC. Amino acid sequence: CSARVRPYNEQFF.

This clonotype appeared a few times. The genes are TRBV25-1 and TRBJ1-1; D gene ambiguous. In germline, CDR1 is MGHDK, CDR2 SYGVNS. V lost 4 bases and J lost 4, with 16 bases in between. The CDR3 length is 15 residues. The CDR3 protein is CASSAKVGPATEAFF. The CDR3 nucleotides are TGTGCCAGCAGTGCCAAGGTCGGCCCCGCCACTGAAGCTTTCTTT.

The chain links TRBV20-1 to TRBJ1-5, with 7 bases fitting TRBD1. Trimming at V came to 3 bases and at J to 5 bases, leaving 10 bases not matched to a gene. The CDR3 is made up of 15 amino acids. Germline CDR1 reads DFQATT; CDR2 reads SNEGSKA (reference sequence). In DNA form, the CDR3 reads TGCAGTGCTAGCCCTGAGGACAGGACGGATCAGCCCCAGCATTTT. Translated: CSASPEDRTDQPQHF.